Following are 22 T cell receptor beta chains from one sample sequenced in a study of blood T cell repertoires in COVID-19. Here immunoSEQ multiplex PCR was the method, and the copy in TCRdb shows in-frame clones only, minus some. Counted here are fewer than 95,000 clones, about 88% occurring once; the ten biggest clones make up 7.5% to 9.5%. Source material: peripheral blood. The receptors here all came from a man aged 50 to 59 with acute or convalescent COVID-19.

The chain recombines TRBV6-1 with TRBJ1-6, with D perhaps matching TRBD1 (5 bases). CDR3 size: 18 residues. Between the trimmed V and J ends, which lost 4 bases and 14 bases, there was a span of 30 bases. In germline, CDR1 is MNHNS, CDR2 SASEGT. CDR3 in DNA: TGTGCCAGCAGTGGAGAACTGTTCGGGGGGGGACTTTCGGTATCCCTCCACTTT. Translation: CASSGELFGGGLSVSLHF.

This chain's CDR3 is CASSWGQGNSPLHF. The CDR3 nucleotides are TGTGCCAGTAGCTGGGGCCAAGGTAATTCACCCCTCCACTTT. The genes are TRBV19 and TRBJ1-6, with D perhaps TRBD1 (5 bases). V was cut by 6 bases and J by 6 bases, with 12 bases left in between. This CDR3 contains 14 residues. Germline V gene sequence: CDR1 LNHDA, CDR2 SQIVND (reference sequence).

The genes are TRBV4-2 and TRBJ1-4; 10 positions agree with TRBD1. The J segment lost 5 bases and the V segment lost 4 bases, leaving 1 base of the junction unmatched. Germline V gene sequence: CDR1 LGHNA, CDR2 YNFKEQ. CDR3 length equals 14 residues. CDR3 nucleotide sequence: TGTGCCAGCAGCCCGGGACAGGGGAATGAAAAACTGTTTTTT. This gives the protein CASSPGQGNEKLFF.

The genes are TRBV6-5 and TRBJ1-1; D perhaps matches TRBD1 (6 bases). Germline V CDR1 and CDR2: MNHEY, SVGAGI. The CDR3 length is 16 residues. Trimming cost V 0 bases and J 3 bases, with 14 bases left between them. The CDR3 DNA reads TGTGCCAGCAGTTACTCGTTTTTGGACAGAGACACTGAAGCTTTCTTT. Its protein is CASSYSFLDRDTEAFF.

This chain joins TRBV5-6 and TRBJ2-3, with 9 bases lining up with TRBD1. CDR3 size: 16 residues. Germline V gene lookup returns CDR1 SGHDT and CDR2 YYEEEE. V dropped 1 base and J dropped 4; count of bases not matched to a gene: 7. The CDR3 sequence: CASSLIRTGAADTQYF. The CDR3 DNA is TGTGCCAGCAGCTTGATCCGGACAGGGGCAGCAGATACGCAGTATTTT. The full variable domain, its missing parts supplied by reference TRBV5-6 and TRBJ2-3, is DAGVTQSPTHLIKTRGQQVTLRCSPKSGHDTVSWYQQALGQGPQFIFQYYEEEERQRGNFPDRFSGHQFPNYSSELNVNALLLGDSALYLCASSLIRTGAADTQYFGPGTRLTVL.

The chain has TRBV3-1 (or the pseudogene TRBV3-2) and TRBJ1-1; weak D call: TRBD1 (5 bases). The V gene lost 4 bases and the J gene lost 11 bases, with 14 bases spanning the gap. CDR3 length: 12 amino acids. Germline V CDR1 and CDR2: LGHDT, YNNKEL (reference sequence). The CDR3 sequence: CASSPRGAGAFF. The CDR3 DNA follows: TGTGCCAGCAGCCCAAGGGGCGCGGGGGCTTTCTTT.

This chain uses TRBV6-6 with TRBJ1-2; D ambiguous. Germline V CDR1 and CDR2: MNHNY, SVGAGI (reference sequence). The CDR3 runs to 15 residues. The germline V and J ends were trimmed by 2 bases and 3 bases, with 13 bases remaining between them. The CDR3 sequence is CASSYRIRRDYGYTF. The CDR3 coding sequence is TGTGCCAGCAGTTACCGTATCCGGAGGGACTATGGCTACACCTTC.

The chain has TRBV7-8 and TRBJ1-6; D is undetermined. The CDR3 spans 16 residues. Germline CDR1 SGHVS, CDR2 FQNEAQ. Trimming pared 5 bases from V and 8 bases from J, leaving 19 bases between. The CDR3 region is CASSLRGGIGHSPLHF. In DNA, the CDR3 is TGTGCCAGCAGCCTCCGGGGAGGGATAGGGCATTCACCCCTCCACTTT.

The genes are TRBV5-6 and TRBJ1-1; D remains unclear. V gave up 0 bases and J gave up 5 bases, with 8 bases separating them. Germline CDR1 is SGHDT and CDR2 is YYEEEE. The CDR3 is 13 residues long. The CDR3 DNA sequence: TGTGCCAGCAGCTTGGCGGCAGGTACTGAAGCTTTCTTT. Translation gives CASSLAAGTEAFF. Variable domain in full (rest from reference TRBV5-6 and TRBJ1-1): DAGVTQSPTHLIKTRGQQVTLRCSPKSGHDTVSWYQQALGQGPQFIFQYYEEEERQRGNFPDRFSGHQFPNYSSELNVNALLLGDSALYLCASSLAAGTEAFFGQGTRLTVV.

The chain couples TRBV27 to TRBJ1-6, with unresolved D. The CDR3 is made up of 15 amino acids. Trimming took off 2 bases at V and 0 bases at J, with 5 bases between the two ends. Germline values: CDR1 MNHEY, CDR2 SMNVEV (reference sequence). The CDR3 spells CASSLGSSYNSPLHF. The CDR3 DNA reads TGTGCCAGCAGTTTAGGGAGCTCCTATAATTCACCCCTCCACTTT.

The V and J genes are TRBV5-5 and TRBJ1-2; the match to TRBD1 covers 8 bases. This CDR3 has 13 residues. V was pared by 4 bases and J by 6 bases, with 5 bases of the junction left unmatched. In germline, CDR1 is SGHKS, CDR2 YYEKEE (reference sequence). For the CDR3, the DNA is TGTGCCAGCAGCCACAGGGGGATTGATGGCTACACCTTC. It encodes CASSHRGIDGYTF.

This chain links TRBV7-9 with TRBJ1-2; D not certain. The CDR3 has 12 amino acids. V was clipped by 6 bases and J by 2 bases, with 7 bases between them. CDR1 SEHNR and CDR2 FQNEAQ come from the germline V gene (reference sequence). As DNA, the CDR3 is TGTGCCAGCAGGAACGGGAACTATGGCTACACCTTC. Encoded protein: CASRNGNYGYTF.

This chain connects TRBV7-9 to TRBJ1-2; 11 nucleotides align to TRBD1. Unmatched junction bases numbered 0, after V lost 1 base and J lost 8 bases. This CDR3 has 13 residues. Germline loops: CDR1 SEHNR, CDR2 FQNEAQ (reference sequence). In DNA, the CDR3 is TGTGCCAGCAGCTTAGGGACAGGGGGCGGCTACACCTTC. It yields the protein CASSLGTGGGYTF.

Concerning this clone itself: The same CDR3 also results from other DNA sequences found in this sample. The chain employs TRBV6-6 and TRBJ1-2; weak D call: TRBD1 (5 bases). The V gene's germline CDR1 is MNHNY and CDR2 SVGAGI (reference sequence). CDR3 length equals 16 residues. V lost 0 bases and J lost 3, with 14 bases in between. The CDR3 bases are TGTGCCAGCAGTTACTCCGGGGGGGGGAACTACTATGGCTACACCTTC. It translates to CASSYSGGGNYYGYTF.

The chain couples TRBV7-8 to TRBJ1-5; 9 bases are a match to TRBD1. V lost 5 bases, J lost 3 bases, and 8 bases stayed unmatched. The germline CDR1 and CDR2 sequences are SGHVS and FQNEAQ. The CDR3 loop spans 16 amino acids. The CDR3 sequence: CASSGPGQGINQPQHF. The DNA of the CDR3 is TGTGCCAGCAGCGGCCCGGGACAGGGTATCAATCAGCCCCAGCATTTT. Using reference TRBV7-8 and TRBJ1-5 for the parts outside the CDR3, the full variable domain is GAGVSQSPRYKVAKRGQDVALRCDPISGHVSLFWYQQALGQGPEFLTYFQNEAQLDKSGLPSDRFFAERPEGSVSTLKIQRTQQEDSAVYLCASSGPGQGINQPQHFGDGTRLSIL.

This clone turned up a few times. The chain is built from TRBV7-8 and TRBJ2-2; 8 bases are shared with TRBD2. The V gene's germline CDR1 is SGHVS and CDR2 FQNEAQ. CDR3 length: 15 amino acids. The V and J ends lost 5 bases and 5 bases, in that order; junction bases with no gene match: 7. The CDR3 is CASSTRLARTGELFF. The CDR3 nucleotides are TGTGCCAGCAGCACCCGACTAGCGCGGACCGGGGAGCTGTTTTTT.

V is TRBV5-4 and J is TRBJ1-2; 8 nucleotides align to TRBD1. This CDR3 has 15 residues. V trimming: 1 base; J trimming: 5 bases; junction bases outside the gene matches: 7. CDR1 is SGHNT and CDR2 is YYREEE in the germline V gene (reference sequence). The chain's CDR3 is CASSLSGRGLYGYTF. In nucleotides, the CDR3 is TGTGCCAGCAGCTTGTCGGGCAGGGGGCTATATGGCTACACCTTC.

This clone occurred once. The chain is built from TRBV5-1 and TRBJ2-3; 7 bases match TRBD2. Per the germline V gene, CDR1 is SGHRS and CDR2 is YFSETQ. Trimming cost V 4 bases and J 2 bases; bases outside gene matches: 4. The CDR3 totals 14 residues. The CDR3 spells CASSTGGITDTQYF. The CDR3 DNA reads TGCGCCAGCAGCACGGGGGGTATCACAGATACGCAGTATTTT. Filled out from reference TRBV5-1 and TRBJ2-3, the complete variable domain reads KAGVTQTPRYLIKTRGQQVTLSCSPISGHRSVSWYQQTPGQGLQFLFEYFSETQRNKGNFPGRFSGRQFSNSRSEMNVSTLELGDSALYLCASSTGGITDTQYFGPGTRLTVL.

CDR3 coding DNA: TGTGCCAGTAGTATGGGACAGGAGACTTGGAATGAGCAGTTCTTC. It yields the protein CASSMGQETWNEQFF. V is TRBV19 and J is TRBJ2-1; 8 bases are shared with TRBD1. Germline CDR1 is LNHDA and CDR2 is SQIVND (reference sequence). The CDR3 totals 15 residues. Trimming cost V 3 bases and J 7 bases; bases outside gene matches: 8.

The chain couples TRBV5-4 to TRBJ1-2; TRBD1 matches 7 bases. Losses at the gene ends were 3 bases for V and 4 bases for J; bases not matched to a gene: 9. This CDR3 region has 15 residues. In germline, CDR1 is SGHNT, CDR2 YYREEE (reference sequence). The CDR3 is CASSWTGRESYGYTF. CDR3 nucleotide sequence: TGTGCCAGCAGCTGGACAGGAAGGGAGAGCTATGGCTACACCTTC.

V is TRBV2 and J is TRBJ2-7; 8 bases match TRBD1. This CDR3 is 15 amino acids long. With V trimmed by 4 bases and J by 0 bases, 5 bases remained unmatched. In germline, CDR1 is SNHLY, CDR2 FYNNEI. CDR3 DNA sequence: TGTGCCAGCAGTGCCAGACAGGGGTTCTCCTACGAGCAGTACTTC. Amino acid sequence: CASSARQGFSYEQYF. The full variable domain, rest sourced from reference TRBV2 and TRBJ2-7, is EPEVTQTPSHQVTQMGQEVILRCVPISNHLYFYWYRQILGQKVEFLVSFYNNEISEKSEIFDDQFSVERPDGSNFTLKIRSTKLEDSAMYFCASSARQGFSYEQYFGPGTRLTVT.

This clone was counted once. J is TRBJ2-7 and V is TRBV9; a weak D match, TRBD2 (6 bases). V was cut by 0 bases and J by 6 bases, with 22 bases left in between. Germline lookup yields CDR1 SGDLS and CDR2 YYNGEE. The CDR3 sequence is 17 residues long. The CDR3 region has the DNA TGTGCCAGCAGCGTAGGAGGTGGAGGGCTATTTGACCGCGAGCAGTACTTC. Translating gives CASSVGGGGLFDREQYF.